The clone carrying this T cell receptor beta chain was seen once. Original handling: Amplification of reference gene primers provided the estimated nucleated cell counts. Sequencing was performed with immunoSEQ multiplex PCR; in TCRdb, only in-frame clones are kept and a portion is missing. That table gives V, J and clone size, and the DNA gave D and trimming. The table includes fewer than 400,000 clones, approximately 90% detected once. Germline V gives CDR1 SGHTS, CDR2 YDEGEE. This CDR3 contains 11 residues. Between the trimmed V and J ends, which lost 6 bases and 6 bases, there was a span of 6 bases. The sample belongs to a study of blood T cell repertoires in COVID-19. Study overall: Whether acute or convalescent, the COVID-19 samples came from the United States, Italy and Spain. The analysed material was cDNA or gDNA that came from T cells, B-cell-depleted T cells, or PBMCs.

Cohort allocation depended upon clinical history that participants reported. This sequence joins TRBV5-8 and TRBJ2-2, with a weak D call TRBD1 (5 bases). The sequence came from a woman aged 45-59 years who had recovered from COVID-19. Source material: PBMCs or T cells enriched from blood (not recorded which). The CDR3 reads CASTRAGELFF. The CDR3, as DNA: TGTGCCAGCACCAGGGCCGGGGAGCTGTTTTTT. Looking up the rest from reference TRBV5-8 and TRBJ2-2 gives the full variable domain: EAGVTQSPTHLIKTRGQQATLRCSPISGHTSVYWYQQALGLGLQFLLWYDEGEERNRGNFPPRFSGRQFPNYSSELNVNALELEDSALYLCASTRAGELFFGEGSRLTVL.